The sequence of this TCR beta chain was determined in a study of cytomegalovirus exposure and HLA in healthy donors. CDR3 length equals 13 residues. Germline V gene data show CDR1 as SSHAT and CDR2 as FNYEAQ (reference sequence). V lost 4 bases and J 1 base, leaving 7 bases between the germline ends. The PCR used 60 Vbeta and 13 Jbeta primers. The assay was immunoSEQ multiplex PCR, and TCRdb's table has in-frame clones only and misses some. The table records about 180,000 clones, 84% of them present only once. This rearrangement joins TRBV7-7 to TRBJ1-1, with a tentative D call TRBD1 (5 bases). This receptor was obtained from a boy aged 2 to 9 in good health and CMV-seronegative. The sequencing sample was made of PBMCs. The CDR3 DNA reads as TGTGCCAGCAGCTCTGACAGGAACACTGAAGCTTTCTTT. Protein sequence: CASSSDRNTEAFF.